The 15 T cell receptor beta chains below were found in one sample sequenced in a study of cytotoxic CD8 clonotypes in ibrutinib-treated CLL. Assay: immunoSEQ multiplex PCR; the TCRdb copy retains only in-frame clones and omits some. The repertoire includes around 160,000 clones, 81% of them detected once, and over 2% sits in the top ten. The sequencing used PBMCs, collected after 12 months of ibrutinib treatment. The origin of the receptors is a human donor with chronic lymphocytic leukemia.

This chain uses TRBV10-3 with TRBJ1-1; TRBD1 agrees at 8 bases. V was pared by 7 bases and J by 0 bases, with 4 bases of the junction left unmatched. Per the germline V gene, CDR1 is ENHRY and CDR2 is SYGVKD. The CDR3 runs 14 residues. CDR3 DNA sequence: TGTGCCATCACGGACAGGGAGATGAACACTGAAGCTTTCTTT. As protein: CAITDREMNTEAFF.

The chain combines TRBV10-3 with TRBJ2-3, with D perhaps matching TRBD2 (6 bases). V was cut by 5 bases and J by 4 bases, with 13 bases left in between. This CDR3 is built from 14 residues. Germline CDR1 ENHRY, CDR2 SYGVKD. The CDR3 reads CAISRRDFADTQYF. The CDR3 DNA sequence: TGTGCCATCAGTCGAAGGGACTTCGCAGATACGCAGTATTTT.

V and J are TRBV28 and TRBJ2-6; D is possibly TRBD1 or TRBD2 (5 bases each). The germline CDR1 and CDR2 sequences are MDHEN and SYDVKM. V dropped 2 bases and J dropped 2 bases, with 7 bases sitting between them. The CDR3 loop spans 15 amino acids. The CDR3 region has the DNA TGTGCCAGCAGTTTACTGGGGGCTGGGGCCAACGTCCTGACTTTC. Translated, it gives CASSLLGAGANVLTF.

The table lists this clone with a few counts. The chain is built from TRBV9 and TRBJ2-2; no clear D. The CDR3 extends over 13 amino acids. V lost 0 bases, J lost 3 bases, and 3 bases lay in between. CDR1 is SGDLS, CDR2 YYNGEE, per germline. This CDR3 is CASSVADTGELFF. The CDR3 nucleotides read TGTGCCAGCAGCGTAGCAGACACCGGGGAGCTGTTTTTT.

The rearrangement links TRBV18 to TRBJ1-3, with 7 bases identical to TRBD1. The CDR3 length is 16 residues. Germline assignment: CDR1 KGHSH and CDR2 LQKENI. V dropped 3 bases and J dropped 0; count of bases not matched to a gene: 5. CDR3 protein: CASSPGQSLSGNTIYF. In nucleotides, the CDR3 is TGTGCCAGCTCACCGGGACAGTCCCTCTCTGGAAACACCATATATTTT.

DNA for the CDR3: TGTGCCAGCAGTGGCGTAACCCAAGGGAGACAGCCCCAGCATTTT. It encodes CASSGVTQGRQPQHF. The chain recombines TRBV2 with TRBJ1-5; no clear D gene. The CDR3 runs to 15 residues. Germline V gene data show CDR1 as SNHLY and CDR2 as FYNNEI. Trimming left V 4 bases short and J 7 bases short, with 17 bases between.

The V call is TRBV7-9, the J call TRBJ2-1, with D maybe TRBD1 (5 bases). V was cut by 5 bases and J by 10 bases, with 12 bases left in between. Germline V gives CDR1 SEHNR, CDR2 FQNEAQ (reference sequence). There are 12 residues in the CDR3. CDR3 coding DNA: TGTGCCAGCAGCACCTTCAGGGTAGAGCAGTTCTTC. This translates into CASSTFRVEQFF.

In this sample, this clone turned up a few times. The V gene is TRBV18, the J gene TRBJ1-2, with TRBD1 identical over 8 bases. The germline gives CDR1 KGHSH, CDR2 LQKENI. V shed 3 bases, J shed 0 bases, and the junction held 6 bases outside the gene matches. This CDR3 comprises 16 residues. The CDR3 loop is CASSPGQGSANYGYTF. The CDR3 coding sequence is TGTGCCAGCTCACCCGGACAGGGTTCAGCTAACTATGGCTACACCTTC. The full variable domain, with the rest looked up from reference TRBV18 and TRBJ1-2, is NAGVMQNPRHLVRRRGQEARLRCSPMKGHSHVYWYRQLPEEGLKFMVYLQKENIIDESGMPKERFSAEFPKEGPSILRIQQVVRGDSAAYFCASSPGQGSANYGYTFGSGTRLTVV.

This chain uses TRBV7-8 with TRBJ1-6; D remains unclear. The CDR3 consists of 15 residues. Germline-derived CDR1 and CDR2 are SGHVS and FQNEAQ. Trimming took off 1 base at V and 14 bases at J, with 18 bases between the two ends. The CDR3 region has the DNA TGTGCCAGCAGCTTAGGTCAGACCCAGGCCCCATCCCTCCACTTT. Its protein product is CASSLGQTQAPSLHF.

In this sample, this clone turned up once. This chain connects TRBV11-2 to TRBJ2-1, with a possible D match to TRBD2 (6 bases). CDR1 and CDR2 from the germline V gene are SGHAT and FQNNGV. The CDR3 covers 15 residues. Trimming shortened V by 5 bases and J by 0 bases, and 11 bases separated the two germline ends. This chain's CDR3 is CASSPAGSSYNEQFF. CDR3 nucleotides: TGTGCCAGCAGCCCCGCCGGGAGCTCCTACAATGAGCAGTTCTTC.

This clone was counted ten times or more. The chain links TRBV7-9 to TRBJ1-3, with 12 bases matching TRBD1. The V segment lost 5 bases and the J segment 6 bases; nucleotides outside the gene matches: 11. This CDR3 spans 17 amino acids. Germline V lookup: CDR1 SEHNR, CDR2 FQNEAQ (reference sequence). The CDR3 sequence: CASSRDRGLRGVNTIYF. The CDR3 bases are TGTGCCAGCAGCCGGGACAGGGGGCTGCGAGGAGTAAACACCATATATTTT. The full variable domain, its missing parts supplied by reference TRBV7-9 and TRBJ1-3, is DTGVSQNPRHKITKRGQNVTFRCDPISEHNRLYWYRQTLGQGPEFLTYFQNEAQLEKSRLLSDRFSAERPKGSFSTLEIQRTEQGDSAMYLCASSRDRGLRGVNTIYFGEGSWLTVV.

This sequence joins TRBV5-4 and TRBJ1-2, with D tentatively TRBD1 (5 bases). CDR3 size: 15 residues. Germline V gives CDR1 SGHNT, CDR2 YYREEE (reference sequence). Trimming left V 2 bases short and J 5 bases short, with 16 bases between. The DNA for the CDR3 is TGTGCCAGCAGCTTAGCGGGACCGTCGGGGTATGGCTACACCTTC. Translated, it gives CASSLAGPSGYGYTF.

The V call is TRBV15, the J call TRBJ1-5; D gene ambiguous. The CDR3 totals 16 residues. The V gene lost 3 bases and the J gene lost 0 bases, with 12 bases spanning the gap. The germline V gene encodes CDR1 LNHNV and CDR2 YYDKDF (reference sequence). The CDR3 sequence: CATSSAVDFSNQPQHF. CDR3 nucleotide sequence: TGTGCCACCAGCAGTGCTGTAGACTTTAGCAATCAGCCCCAGCATTTT.

The rearrangement joins TRBV28 to TRBJ1-2; 8 bases align to TRBD1. Trimming removed 6 bases from V and 7 bases from J; junction bases left unmatched: 7. This CDR3 is 13 amino acids long. The V gene's germline CDR1 is MDHEN and CDR2 SYDVKM. The CDR3 protein is CASRATGALGYTF. In DNA, the CDR3 is TGTGCCAGCAGAGCGACAGGGGCCCTTGGCTACACCTTC.

The genes are TRBV19 and TRBJ1-2, with D unclear. The CDR3 covers 12 residues. Germline V gives CDR1 LNHDA, CDR2 SQIVND (reference sequence). Trimming removed 5 bases from V and 7 bases from J, with 11 bases in between. CDR3 nucleotide sequence: TGTGCCAGTAGTTCAGGTGGGGTTGGCTACACCTTC. Translating it yields CASSSGGVGYTF.